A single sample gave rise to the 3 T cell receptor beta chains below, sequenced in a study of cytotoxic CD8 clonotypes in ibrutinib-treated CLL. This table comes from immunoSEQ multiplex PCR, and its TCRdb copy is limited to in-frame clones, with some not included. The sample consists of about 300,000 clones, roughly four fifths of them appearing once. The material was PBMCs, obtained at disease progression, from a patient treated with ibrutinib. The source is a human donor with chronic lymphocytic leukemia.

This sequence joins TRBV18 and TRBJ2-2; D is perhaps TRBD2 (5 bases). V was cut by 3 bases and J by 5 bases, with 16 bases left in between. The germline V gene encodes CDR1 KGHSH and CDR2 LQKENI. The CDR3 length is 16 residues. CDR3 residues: CASSPIRPRGTGELFF. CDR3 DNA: TGTGCCAGCTCACCGATCCGGCCCCGAGGGACCGGGGAGCTGTTTTTT.

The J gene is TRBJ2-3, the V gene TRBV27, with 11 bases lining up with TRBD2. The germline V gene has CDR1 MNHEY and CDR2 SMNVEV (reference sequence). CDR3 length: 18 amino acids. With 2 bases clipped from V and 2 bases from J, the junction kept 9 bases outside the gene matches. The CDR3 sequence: CASSLVGGTSGLTDTQYF. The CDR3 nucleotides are TGTGCCAGCAGTTTAGTGGGGGGGACTAGCGGCCTCACAGATACGCAGTATTTT.

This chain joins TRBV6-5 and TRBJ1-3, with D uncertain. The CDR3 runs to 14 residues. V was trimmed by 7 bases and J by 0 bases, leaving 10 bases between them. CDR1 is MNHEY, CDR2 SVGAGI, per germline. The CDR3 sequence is CASKVNYSGNTIYF. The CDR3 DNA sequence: TGTGCCAGCAAGGTCAACTACTCTGGAAACACCATATATTTT.